This T cell receptor (beta chain) was captured by sequencing in a study of blood T cell repertoires in COVID-19 (dated by TCRdb to between 2020 and 2021). About the full investigation: Recovered participants in ImmuneRACE Cohort 3 were defined as having two consecutive negative NP/OP PCR tests, clearance from a healthcare professional, or resolution of symptoms. Where HLA class I and class II types were available, the types were taken from metadata supplied by the sample provider, not from assay-based typing. Collaborator samples came from the United States, Italy and Spain and covered acute and convalescent phases of COVID-19. The repertoires were made available in a free public database intended to serve as a resource for research on the immune response to SARS-CoV-2. The material from the prospective study consisted of cDNA or gDNA derived from T cells, B-cell-depleted T cells, or PBMCs. Samples were obtained from the ongoing ImmuneRACE study (first 160 participants) and from about 1,300 subjects provided by 6 global collaborators. Sample metadata almost always included a de-identified subject ID, COVID-19 status, age in years and sex. Subjects who had been exposed to COVID-19, were actively infected with it, or had recovered from it provided the deeply sampled blood TCRbeta repertoires that made up the dataset.

The immunoSEQ Assay, a bias-controlled multiplex PCR, was used to amplify TCRbeta CDR3 regions from genomic DNA. The paper's data handling went like this. The number of nucleated cells in each sample was estimated from the amplification of reference gene primers within the assay. To quantify the absolute abundance of each unique TCRbeta CDR3 rearrangement, sequence reads were collapsed and filtered. Productive Simpson clonality was computed per sample as the square root of Simpson's diversity index over productive rearrangements. The source is immuneACCESS, and TCRdb retained only in-frame sequences with V and J called. Part of the clones is not carried over; for the studies checked, unresolved V genes explain less than half of this, and the remainder is unexplained. The V and J calls and the clone size are those of that table, but D and trimming were determined from the DNA. Within this sample are some 200,000 clones, with about nine tenths of them counted one time only. Jointly, the top ten make up roughly 7.1% of the sample.

Overall study results and their limits: How much clinical and demographic metadata was included differed by source and by participant, and the metadata was provided uncurated.

The V and J ends are trimmed by 1 base and 8 bases, leaving 18 bases between them. Per the germline V gene, MNHEY is the CDR1 and SVGEGT is the CDR2. Including the terminal cysteine and phenylalanine, the CDR3 comprises 15 residues. Only the CDR3 DNA stays, 45 bases, in frame from base 1. In the prospective study, participants were about 18 to 90 years old, resided in fewer than 25 geographic areas of the United States, and were enrolled through a virtual design. Cohort assignment in the prospective study relied on participant-reported clinical history from a screening survey and a study questionnaire. In the prospective study, whole blood, serum and a nasopharyngeal or oropharyngeal swab were collected from each participant by mobile phlebotomists. Prospective study participants could optionally give additional blood draws and questionnaires over an approximately two-month period. Before DNA extraction, blood samples from the prospective study were shipped at room temperature or frozen.

This clone was counted only a few times. The target of this receptor is not known. No much larger clonotype is one base removed from it; base qualities were not supplied. This receptor was obtained from a man aged 30 to 39 in a cohort exposed to, infected with or recovered from COVID-19 (not recorded which). The V and J genes are TRBV6-2 or TRBV6-3 and TRBJ2-7, with a tentative D gene TRBD1 over 6 matching bases. Sequencing used PBMCs or T cells enriched from blood (not recorded which). The CDR3 protein sequence reads: CASSYLDSGPKKQYF. The DNA is as follows: TGTGCCAGCAGTTACTTGGACAGTGGCCCCAAAAAGCAGTACTTC.